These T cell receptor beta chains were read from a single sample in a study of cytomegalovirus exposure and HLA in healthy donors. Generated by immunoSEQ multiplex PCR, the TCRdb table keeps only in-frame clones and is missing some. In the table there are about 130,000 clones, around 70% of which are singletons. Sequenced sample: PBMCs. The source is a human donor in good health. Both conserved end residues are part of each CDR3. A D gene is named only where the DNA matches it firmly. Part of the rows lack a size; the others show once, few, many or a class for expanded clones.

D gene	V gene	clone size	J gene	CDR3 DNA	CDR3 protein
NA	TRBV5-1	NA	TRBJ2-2	TGCGCCAGCAGCTTAACGGGGGACACCGGGGAGCTGTTTTTT	CASSLTGDTGELFF
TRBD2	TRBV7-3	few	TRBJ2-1	TGTGCCAGCAGCTTAGTGCGGGGGGGCGGCAATGAGCAGTTCTTC	CASSLVRGGGNEQFF
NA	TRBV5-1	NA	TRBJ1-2	TGCGCCAGCAGCTTGGCAGGGCTCGGTGGCTACACCTTC	CASSLAGLGGYTF
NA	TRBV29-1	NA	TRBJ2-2	TGCAGCGTTCCATCCGGCACCGGGGAGCTGTTTTTT	CSVPSGTGELFF
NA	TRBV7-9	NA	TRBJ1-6	TGTGCCAGCAGCGAGAGCAGGGCCAGCTCCTATAATTCACCCCTCCACTTT	CASSESRASSYNSPLHF
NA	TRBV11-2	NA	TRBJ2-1	TGTGCCAGCAGCGGGGGGAGTTTCTCCTACAATGAGCAGTTCTTC	CASSGGSFSYNEQFF
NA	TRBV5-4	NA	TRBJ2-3	TGTGCCAGCAGCCGGGGAACGGCGGCAGATACGCAGTATTTT	CASSRGTAADTQYF
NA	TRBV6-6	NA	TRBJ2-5	TGTGCCAGCAGTCCCGGGGGACCTCAAGAGACCCAGTACTTC	CASSPGGPQETQYF
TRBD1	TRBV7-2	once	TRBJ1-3	TGTGCCAGCAGCCACAGGGGTGGAAACACCATATATTTT	CASSHRGGNTIYF
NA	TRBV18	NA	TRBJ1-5	TGTGCCAGCTCACAAGGAGGTGGTAGTCAGCCCCAGCATTTT	CASSQGGGSQPQHF
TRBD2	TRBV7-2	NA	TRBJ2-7	TGTGCCAGCAGCTTAGTGGCCCAGAAGACTAGCAGTGCCTACGAGCAGTACTTC	CASSLVAQKTSSAYEQYF
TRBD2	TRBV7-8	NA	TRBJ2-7	TGTGCCAGCAGCGTCCCAGCCGGGACTATCTACGAGCAGTACTTC	CASSVPAGTIYEQYF
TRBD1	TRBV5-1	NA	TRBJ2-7	TGCGCCAGCACCTGGGTTGCAGGGGGAATCGACGAGCAGTACTTC	CASTWVAGGIDEQYF
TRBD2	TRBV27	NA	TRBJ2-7	TGTGCCAGCAGTCCCCTGCGGGAGCCAATTGAGCAGTACTTC	CASSPLREPIEQYF
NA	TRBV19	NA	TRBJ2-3	TGTGCCAGTAATATAATGGGGACACGCACAGATACGCAGTATTTT	CASNIMGTRTDTQYF
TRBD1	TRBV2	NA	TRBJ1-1	TGTGCCAGCAGCTACACAGGGGGGGGCACTGAAGCTTTCTTT	CASSYTGGGTEAFF
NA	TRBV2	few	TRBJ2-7	TGTGCCAGCCAGGAGGAGGCTTATATCCACGAGCAGTACTTC	CASQEEAYIHEQYF
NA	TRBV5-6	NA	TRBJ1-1	TGTGCCAGCAGCTATATGGGGGCCACTGAAGCTTTCTTT	CASSYMGATEAFF
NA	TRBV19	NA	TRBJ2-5	TGTGCCAGTAGTCCCTCTAATAGGGGTGGGACCCAGTACTTC	CASSPSNRGGTQYF
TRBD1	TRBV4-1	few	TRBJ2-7	TGCGCCAGCAGCGCCGGACAGGACCCCTCCTACGAGCAGTACTTC	CASSAGQDPSYEQYF
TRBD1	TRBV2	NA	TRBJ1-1	TGTGCCAGCAGTGGACAGGGAACCTCGATGAACACTGAAGCTTTCTTT	CASSGQGTSMNTEAFF
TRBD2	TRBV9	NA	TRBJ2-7	TGTGCCAGCAGCGTAGAGGGGGTATCGGGGGGGCTACGCTTC	CASSVEGVSGGLRF
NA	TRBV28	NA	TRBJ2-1	TGTGCCAGCAGTTTTCGACGGGATGAGCAGTTCTTC	CASSFRRDEQFF
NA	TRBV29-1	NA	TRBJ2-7	TGCAGCGTCACTCAGACAGCCTACGAGCAGTACTTC	CSVTQTAYEQYF
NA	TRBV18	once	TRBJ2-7	TGTGCCAGCTCAGGGGACTTTCGTTACGAGCAGTACTTC	CASSGDFRYEQYF
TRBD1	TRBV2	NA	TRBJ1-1	TGTGCCAGCAGTCATAAGGACAGGGGGACTGAAGCTTTCTTT	CASSHKDRGTEAFF
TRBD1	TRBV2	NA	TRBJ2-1	TGTGCCAGCAGTACCGACAGGGGGCGGTACAATGAGCAGTTCTTC	CASSTDRGRYNEQFF
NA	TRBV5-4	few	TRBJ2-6	TGTGCCAGCAGCGGATTCCTAGCTTCTGGGGCCAACGTCCTGACTTTC	CASSGFLASGANVLTF
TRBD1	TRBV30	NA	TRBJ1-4	TGTGCCTGGAGTGCCCCGACAGGGTCTCTTTATGAAAAACTGTTTTTT	CAWSAPTGSLYEKLFF
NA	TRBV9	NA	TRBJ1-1	TGTGCCAGCAGCTCCGCCCCTAATACTGAAGCTTTCTTT	CASSSAPNTEAFF
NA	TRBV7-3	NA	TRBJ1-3	TGTGCCAGCAGCTCTGTCGGTCCGCCTGGAAACACCATATATTTT	CASSSVGPPGNTIYF
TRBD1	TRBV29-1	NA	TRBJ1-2	TGCAGCGTTGATCTTCGGGACAGAGAGACTTATGGCTACACCTTC	CSVDLRDRETYGYTF
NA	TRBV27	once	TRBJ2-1	TGTGCCAGCAGCCCGATGGGGGGATACAATGAGCAGTTCTTC	CASSPMGGYNEQFF
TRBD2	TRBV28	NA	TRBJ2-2	TGTGCCAGCAGGGCTAGCGGTAACACCGGGGAGCTGTTTTTT	CASRASGNTGELFF
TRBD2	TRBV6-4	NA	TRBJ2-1	TGTGCCAGCAGTGACAGGTCTAGCGGTAGTGAGCAGTTCTTC	CASSDRSSGSEQFF
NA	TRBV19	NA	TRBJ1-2	TGTGCCAGTAGGGGTTTCGTCGTAACAGACTATGGCTACACCTTC	CASRGFVVTDYGYTF
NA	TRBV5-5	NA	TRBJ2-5	TGTGCCAGCAGGCGGGCCCAAGAGACCCAGTACTTC	CASRRAQETQYF
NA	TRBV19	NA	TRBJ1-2	TGTGCCACGAACCCCAGGGGCGCTGGCTATGGCTACACCTTC	CATNPRGAGYGYTF
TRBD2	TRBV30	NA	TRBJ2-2	TGTGCCTGGAGGCCTTTAGGACTAGCGGCAAACACCGGGGAGCTGTTTTTT	CAWRPLGLAANTGELFF
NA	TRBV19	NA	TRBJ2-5	TGTGCCAGTAGTATTGCAGGTGGTGAGGAGACCCAGTACTTC	CASSIAGGEETQYF
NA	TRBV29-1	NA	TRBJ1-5	TGCAGCGTCGGGGGGGGGAATCAGCCCCAGCATTTT	CSVGGGNQPQHF
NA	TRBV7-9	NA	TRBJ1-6	TGTGCCAGCGGTGAACCAGGGTTAGGTAATTCACCCCTCCACTTT	CASGEPGLGNSPLHF
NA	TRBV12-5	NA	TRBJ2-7	TGTGCTGGGGCGGAGACAGGTTACTACGAGCAGTACTTC	CAGAETGYYEQYF
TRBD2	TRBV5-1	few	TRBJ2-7	TGCGCCAGCAGCCCCGGACTAGCGGGAGGGAGGCCGGTGATTTCTTCGGGACTATACGAGCAGTACTTC	CASSPGLAGGRPVISSGLYEQYF
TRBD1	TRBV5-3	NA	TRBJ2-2	TGTGCCAGAAGCTTGTGGTGGGACAGGGGTTCCCACGGGGAGCTGTTTTTT	CARSLWWDRGSHGELFF